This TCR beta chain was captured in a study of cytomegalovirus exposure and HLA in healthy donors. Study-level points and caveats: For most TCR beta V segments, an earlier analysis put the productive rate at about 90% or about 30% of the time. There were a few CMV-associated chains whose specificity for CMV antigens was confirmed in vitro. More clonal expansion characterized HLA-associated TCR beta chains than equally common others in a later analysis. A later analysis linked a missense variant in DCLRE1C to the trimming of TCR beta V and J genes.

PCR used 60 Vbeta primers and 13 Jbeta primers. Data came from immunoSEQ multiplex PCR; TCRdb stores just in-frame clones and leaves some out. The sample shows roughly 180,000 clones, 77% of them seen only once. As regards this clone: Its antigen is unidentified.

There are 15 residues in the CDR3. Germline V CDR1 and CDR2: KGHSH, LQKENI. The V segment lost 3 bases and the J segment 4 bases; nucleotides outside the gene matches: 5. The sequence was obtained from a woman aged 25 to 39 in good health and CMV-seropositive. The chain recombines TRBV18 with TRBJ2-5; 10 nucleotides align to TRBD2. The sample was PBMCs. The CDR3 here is CASSPSLAGTETQYF. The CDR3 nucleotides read TGTGCCAGCTCACCTTCACTAGCGGGAACAGAGACCCAGTACTTC.